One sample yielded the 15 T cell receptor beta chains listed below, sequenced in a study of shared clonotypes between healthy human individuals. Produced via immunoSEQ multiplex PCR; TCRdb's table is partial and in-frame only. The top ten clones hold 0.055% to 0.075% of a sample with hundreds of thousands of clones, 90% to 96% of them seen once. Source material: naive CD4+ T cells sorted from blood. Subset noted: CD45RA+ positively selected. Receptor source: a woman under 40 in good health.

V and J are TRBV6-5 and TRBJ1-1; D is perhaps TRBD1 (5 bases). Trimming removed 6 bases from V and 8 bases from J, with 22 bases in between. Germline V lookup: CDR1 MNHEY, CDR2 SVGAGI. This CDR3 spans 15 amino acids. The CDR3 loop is CASSQTMGEGYEAFF. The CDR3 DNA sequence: TGTGCCAGCAGCCAAACAATGGGGGAGGGTTACGAAGCTTTCTTT.

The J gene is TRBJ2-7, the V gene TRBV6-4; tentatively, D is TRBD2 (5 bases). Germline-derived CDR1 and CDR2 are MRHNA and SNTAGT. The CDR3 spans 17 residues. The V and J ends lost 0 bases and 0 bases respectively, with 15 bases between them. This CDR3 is CASSDSDRRRPSYEQYF. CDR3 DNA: TGTGCCAGCAGTGACTCAGATCGGAGGCGTCCCTCCTACGAGCAGTACTTC.

CDR3 bases: TGTGCCAGCAGTGCATCCTGGGGCTACACCTTC. Amino acid sequence: CASSASWGYTF. The chain combines TRBV28 with TRBJ1-2; D remains unclear. Trimming left V 5 bases short and J 8 bases short, with 9 bases between. Germline loops: CDR1 MDHEN, CDR2 SYDVKM. The CDR3 runs to 11 residues.

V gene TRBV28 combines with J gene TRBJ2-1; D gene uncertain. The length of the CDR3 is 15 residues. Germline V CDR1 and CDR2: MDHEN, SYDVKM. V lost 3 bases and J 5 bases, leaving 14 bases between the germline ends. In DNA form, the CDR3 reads TGTGCCAGCAGTTTTGTCGGCAGGAAGAACAATGAGCAGTTCTTC. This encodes CASSFVGRKNNEQFF.

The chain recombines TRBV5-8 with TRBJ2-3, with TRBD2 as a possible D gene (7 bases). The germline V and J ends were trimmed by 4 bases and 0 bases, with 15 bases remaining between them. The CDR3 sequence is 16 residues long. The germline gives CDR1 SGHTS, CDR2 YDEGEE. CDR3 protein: CASSRGGASSTDTQYF. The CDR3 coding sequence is TGTGCCAGCAGCCGAGGGGGGGCGAGTAGCACAGATACGCAGTATTTT. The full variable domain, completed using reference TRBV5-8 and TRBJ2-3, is EAGVTQSPTHLIKTRGQQATLRCSPISGHTSVYWYQQALGLGLQFLLWYDEGEERNRGNFPPRFSGRQFPNYSSELNVNALELEDSALYLCASSRGGASSTDTQYFGPGTRLTVL.

CDR3 coding DNA: TGTGCCAGCAGCGCACAGGGTCCAGGGAACACCGGGGAGCTGTTTTTT. Amino acid sequence: CASSAQGPGNTGELFF. This chain links TRBV11-3 with TRBJ2-2; maybe TRBD1 (6 bases). Trimming took off 5 bases at V and 1 base at J, with 14 bases between the two ends. CDR3 size: 16 residues. Germline CDR1 and CDR2: SGHNT and YENEEA.

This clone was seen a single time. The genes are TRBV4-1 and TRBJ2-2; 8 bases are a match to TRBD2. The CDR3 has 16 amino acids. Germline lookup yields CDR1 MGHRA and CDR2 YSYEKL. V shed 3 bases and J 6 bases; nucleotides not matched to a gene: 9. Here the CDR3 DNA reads TGCGCCAGCAGCCATCTAGGACTAGCCCCTCCCGGGGAGCTGTTTTTT. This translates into CASSHLGLAPPGELFF.

In DNA, the CDR3 is TGTGCCAGCAGCCTACTAGCGGCGAACACCGGGGAGCTGTTTTTT. It encodes CASSLLAANTGELFF. This chain joins TRBV5-6 and TRBJ2-2; TRBD2 aligns across 8 bases. V was clipped by 4 bases and J by 0 bases; unmatched bases: 2. The CDR3 covers 15 residues. Per the germline V gene, CDR1 is SGHDT and CDR2 is YYEEEE.

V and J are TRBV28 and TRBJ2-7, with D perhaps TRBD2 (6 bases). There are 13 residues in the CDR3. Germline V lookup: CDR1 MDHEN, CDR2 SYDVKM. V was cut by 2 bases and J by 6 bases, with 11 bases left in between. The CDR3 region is CASSLGRRFEQYF. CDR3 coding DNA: TGTGCCAGCAGTTTAGGGAGGCGTTTCGAGCAGTACTTC. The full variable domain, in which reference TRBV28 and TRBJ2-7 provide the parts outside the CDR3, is DVKVTQSSRYLVKRTGEKVFLECVQDMDHENMFWYRQDPGLGLRLIYFSYDVKMKEKGDIPEGYSVSREKKERFSLILESASTNQTSMYLCASSLGRRFEQYFGPGTRLTVT.

CDR3 nucleotide sequence: TGTGCCAGCAGTTTCGGTACAGGGCTAAGTGGGGCCAACGTCCTGACTTTC. Its translation: CASSFGTGLSGANVLTF. This chain joins TRBV28 and TRBJ2-6, with D perhaps matching TRBD1 (6 bases). Germline CDR1 MDHEN, CDR2 SYDVKM. Deletions cut 3 bases from V and 3 bases from J, with 15 bases between. The CDR3 length is 17 residues.

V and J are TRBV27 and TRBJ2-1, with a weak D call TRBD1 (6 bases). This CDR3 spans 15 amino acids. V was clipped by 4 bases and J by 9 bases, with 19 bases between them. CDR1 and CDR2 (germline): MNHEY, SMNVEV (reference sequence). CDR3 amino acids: CASSSQLGGRGEQFF. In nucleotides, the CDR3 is TGTGCCAGCAGTTCCCAACTAGGGGGTCGGGGTGAGCAGTTCTTC.

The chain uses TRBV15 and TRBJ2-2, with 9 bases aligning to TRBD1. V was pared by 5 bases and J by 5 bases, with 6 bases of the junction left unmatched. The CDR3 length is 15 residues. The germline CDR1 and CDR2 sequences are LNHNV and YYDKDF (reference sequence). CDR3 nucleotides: TGTGCCACCAGCGCCACAGGGGGCGGAACCGGGGAGCTGTTTTTT. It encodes CATSATGGGTGELFF. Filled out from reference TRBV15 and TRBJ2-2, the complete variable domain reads DAMVIQNPRYQVTQFGKPVTLSCSQTLNHNVMYWYQQKSSQAPKLLFHYYDKDFNNEADTPDNFQSRRPNTSFCFLDIRSPGLGDTAMYLCATSATGGGTGELFFGEGSRLTVL.

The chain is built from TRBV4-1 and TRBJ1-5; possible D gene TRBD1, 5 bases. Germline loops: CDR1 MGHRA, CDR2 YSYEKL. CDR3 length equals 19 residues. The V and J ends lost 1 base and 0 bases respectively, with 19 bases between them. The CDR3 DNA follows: TGCGCCAGCAGCCAAGGCTTGCTGAAGACAGCAGATAGCAATCAGCCCCAGCATTTT. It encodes CASSQGLLKTADSNQPQHF.

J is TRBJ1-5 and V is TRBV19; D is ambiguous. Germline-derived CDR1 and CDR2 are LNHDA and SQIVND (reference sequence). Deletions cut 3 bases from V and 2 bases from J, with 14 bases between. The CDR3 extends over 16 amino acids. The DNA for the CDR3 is TGTGCCAGTAGTATGGACTCTTTCGGTGGCAATCAGCCCCAGCATTTT. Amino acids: CASSMDSFGGNQPQHF. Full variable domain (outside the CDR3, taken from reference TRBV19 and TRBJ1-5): DGGITQSPKYLFRKEGQNVTLSCEQNLNHDAMYWYRQDPGQGLRLIYYSQIVNDFQKGDIAEGYSVSREKKESFPLTVTSAQKNPTAFYLCASSMDSFGGNQPQHFGDGTRLSIL.

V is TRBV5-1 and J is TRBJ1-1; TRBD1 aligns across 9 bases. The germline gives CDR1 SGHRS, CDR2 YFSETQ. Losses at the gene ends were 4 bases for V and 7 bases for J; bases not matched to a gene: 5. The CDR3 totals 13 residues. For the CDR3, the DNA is TGCGCCAGCAGCGGGGGACAGGGCGGTGAAGCTTTCTTT. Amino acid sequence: CASSGGQGGEAFF.